This T cell receptor beta chain was recorded in a study of blood T cell repertoires in COVID-19. Germline CDR1 is SGHNT and CDR2 is YYREEE (reference sequence). This CDR3 region has 19 residues. V was clipped by 3 bases and J by 1 base; unmatched bases: 14. TCRdb's table, derived via immunoSEQ multiplex PCR, lists solely in-frame clones and lacks some. The sample holds 200,000 to 250,000 clones, 80% to 90% seen once. This receptor was identified in a man aged 18 to 30 with active or convalescent COVID-19. Sample: peripheral blood. V and J are TRBV5-4 and TRBJ2-3; 10 bases are a match to TRBD2. Written as DNA, the CDR3 is TGTGCCAGCAGCTGGGGGGGGGCTAGCGGGAGAGGTGGCACAGATACGCAGTATTTT. Amino acid sequence: CASSWGGASGRGGTDTQYF.